This TCR beta chain is drawn from a study of vaccination and CD4 T cells after COVID-19. This clonotype was seen a few times. The antigen remains undetermined. The CDR3 extends over 16 amino acids. Sequencing of the DNA from cultured CD4+ T cells was carried out with the Oncomine TCR Beta short-read assay. TCRdb re-analysed the PCR reads in MiXCR, keeping a single row per CDR3 protein. This sample has 6,000 to 9,500 distinct CDR3 sequences, with less than 30% found just once. Noted treatment: roughly 10-day PBMC culture with coronavirus spike peptide pools or control peptides (ViraFEST assay). CD4+ T-cell collection from the unexposed donor predated the COVID-19 pandemic (2011-2018).

Sequenced material: CD4+ T cells from blood, cultured in vitro. The sequence was obtained from a human donor in good health. The chain uses TRBV12-1 and TRBJ1-2; the D call of TRBD1 is as the table states it, not checked on the DNA. TRBV12-1 is assigned pseudogene status. The CDR3 here is CASSVIDRFEDYGYTF. The CDR3 coding sequence is TGTGCCAGCAGCGTAATAGACAGGTTTGAAGACTATGGCTACACCTTC.